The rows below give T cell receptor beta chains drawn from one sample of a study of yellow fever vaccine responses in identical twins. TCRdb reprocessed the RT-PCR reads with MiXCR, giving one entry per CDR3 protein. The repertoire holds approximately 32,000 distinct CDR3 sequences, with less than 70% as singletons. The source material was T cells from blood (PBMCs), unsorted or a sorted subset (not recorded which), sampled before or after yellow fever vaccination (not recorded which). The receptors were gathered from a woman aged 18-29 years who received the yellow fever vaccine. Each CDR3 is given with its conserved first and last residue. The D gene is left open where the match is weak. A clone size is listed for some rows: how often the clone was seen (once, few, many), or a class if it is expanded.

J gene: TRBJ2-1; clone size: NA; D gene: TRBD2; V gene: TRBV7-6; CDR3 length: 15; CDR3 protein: CASSLTSGGVDEQFF; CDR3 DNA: TGTGCCAGCAGCTTAACTAGCGGGGGGGTGGATGAGCAGTTCTTC
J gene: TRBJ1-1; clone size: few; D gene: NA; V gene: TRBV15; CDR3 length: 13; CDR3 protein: CATRLMGNTEAFF; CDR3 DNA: TGTGCCACCAGGTTGATGGGGAACACTGAAGCTTTCTTT
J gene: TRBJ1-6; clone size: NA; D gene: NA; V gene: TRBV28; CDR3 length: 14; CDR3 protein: CASIRDRYNSPLHF; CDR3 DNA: TGTGCCAGCATCCGAGACAGATATAATTCACCCCTCCACTTT
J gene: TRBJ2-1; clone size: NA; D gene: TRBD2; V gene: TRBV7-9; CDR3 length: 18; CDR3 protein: CASSTPLTSGRPYNEQFF; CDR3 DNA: TGTGCCAGCAGCACTCCCCTGACTAGCGGGAGACCCTACAATGAGCAGTTCTTC
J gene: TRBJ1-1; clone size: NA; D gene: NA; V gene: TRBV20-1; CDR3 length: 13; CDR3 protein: CSARDLVNTEAFF; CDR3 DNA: TGCAGTGCTAGAGATCTCGTGAACACTGAAGCTTTCTTT
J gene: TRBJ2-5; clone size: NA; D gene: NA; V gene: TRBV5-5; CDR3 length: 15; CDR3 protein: CASSLVGDGVETQYF; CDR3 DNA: TGTGCCAGCAGCTTGGTCGGGGATGGTGTGGAGACCCAGTACTTC
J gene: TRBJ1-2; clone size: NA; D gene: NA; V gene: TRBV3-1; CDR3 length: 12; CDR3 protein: CASSQFNYGYTF; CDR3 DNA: TGTGCCAGCAGCCAATTTAACTATGGCTACACCTTC
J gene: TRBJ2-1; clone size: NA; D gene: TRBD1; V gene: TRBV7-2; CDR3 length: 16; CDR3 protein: CASSLAGQGDHNEQFF; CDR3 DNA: TGTGCCAGCAGCCTGGCGGGACAGGGAGACCACAATGAGCAGTTCTTC
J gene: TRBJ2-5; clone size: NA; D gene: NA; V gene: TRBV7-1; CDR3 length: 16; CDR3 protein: CASRSEGLAIQETQYF; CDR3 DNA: TGTGCCAGCAGATCAGAGGGGCTAGCTATCCAAGAGACCCAGTACTTC
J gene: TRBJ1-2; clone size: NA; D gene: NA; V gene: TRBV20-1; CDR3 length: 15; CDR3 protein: CSARDPGRSGYGYTF; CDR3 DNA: TGCAGTGCTAGAGATCCCGGGCGGTCGGGGTATGGCTACACCTTC
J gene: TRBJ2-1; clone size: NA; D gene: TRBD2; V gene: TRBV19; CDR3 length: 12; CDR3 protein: CATSGGVNEQFF; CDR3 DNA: TGTGCCACTAGCGGGGGGGTCAATGAGCAGTTCTTC
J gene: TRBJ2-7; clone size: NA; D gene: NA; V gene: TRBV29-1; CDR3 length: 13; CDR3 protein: CSERPGLSYEQYF; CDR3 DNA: TGCAGCGAGAGACCGGGACTCTCCTACGAGCAGTACTTC
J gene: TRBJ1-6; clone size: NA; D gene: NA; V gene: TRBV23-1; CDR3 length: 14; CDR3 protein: CASSQPPRGVALHF; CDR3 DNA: TGCGCCAGCAGTCAACCTCCCCGGGGGGTGGCCCTCCACTTT
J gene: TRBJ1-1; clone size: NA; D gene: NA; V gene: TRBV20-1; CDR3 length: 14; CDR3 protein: CSARVGEVPAEAFF; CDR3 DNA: TGCAGTGCTAGAGTGGGGGAGGTTCCGGCTGAAGCTTTCTTT
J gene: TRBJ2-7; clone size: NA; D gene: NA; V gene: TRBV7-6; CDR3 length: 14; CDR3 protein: CASSLGGGGYEQYF; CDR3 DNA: TGTGCCAGCAGCTTAGGGGGCGGAGGATACGAGCAGTACTTC
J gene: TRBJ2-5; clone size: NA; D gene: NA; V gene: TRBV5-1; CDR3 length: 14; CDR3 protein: CASSLSGRVETQYF; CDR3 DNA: TGCGCCAGCAGCTTATCAGGGCGGGTGGAGACCCAGTACTTC
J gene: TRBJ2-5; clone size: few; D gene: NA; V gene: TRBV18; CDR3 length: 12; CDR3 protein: CASSTPQETQYF; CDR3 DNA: TGTGCCAGCTCAACCCCCCAAGAGACCCAGTACTTC
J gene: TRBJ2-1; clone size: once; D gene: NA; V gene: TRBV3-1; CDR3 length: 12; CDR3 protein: CASGSWDNEQFF; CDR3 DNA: TGTGCCAGCGGGAGTTGGGACAATGAGCAGTTCTTC
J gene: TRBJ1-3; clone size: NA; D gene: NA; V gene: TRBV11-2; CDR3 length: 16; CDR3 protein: CASSLERSTSGNTIYF; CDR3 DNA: TGTGCCAGCAGCTTAGAGCGGAGTACCTCTGGAAACACCATATATTTT